The clone carrying this T cell receptor beta chain occurred a few times. The data belong to a study of blood T cell repertoires in COVID-19. The protocol was immunoSEQ multiplex PCR, while the TCRdb copy is restricted to in-frame clones and leaves out a portion. The sample includes roughly 200,000 clones, roughly 85% seen only once; the top ten take about 10%. The CDR3 contains 15 residues. The trim removed 2 bases at V and 0 bases at J, leaving 0 bases unmatched. The V gene's germline CDR1 is SQVTM and CDR2 ANQGSEA. The V call is TRBV29-1, the J call TRBJ2-1; TRBD2 matches 11 bases. This TCR was sampled from a human donor with active or convalescent COVID-19. The donor label of this sample is uncertain. The sequencing input was peripheral blood. CDR3 nucleotides: TGCAGCGTTGAACTAGCGGGAGGCTCCTACAATGAGCAGTTCTTC. It yields the protein CSVELAGGSYNEQFF.